These 7 T cell receptor beta chains share one sample of origin, sequenced in a study of Tregs in tolerant kidney transplant recipients. The protocol was immunoSEQ multiplex PCR, while the TCRdb copy is restricted to in-frame clones and leaves out a portion. The sample's table shows roughly 50,000 clones. The material sequenced was CD4+ T cells from blood, taken before the transplant. The receptors here all came from a human donor who received a combined kidney and bone marrow transplant.

Note on this clone: Read sequence stops 3 residues before the CDR3 end, and the germline J gene provides the missing end. The chain employs TRBV20-1 and TRBJ1-1; D unclear. Germline V gene data show CDR1 as DFQATT and CDR2 as SNEGSKA (reference sequence). Trimming left V 1 base short and J 4 bases short, with 7 bases between. The length of the CDR3 is 12 residues. CDR3 sequence: CSARVRATEAFF. The CDR3 bases that were read are TGCAGTGCTAGAGTAAGGGCCACTGAA.

With regard to this clone: Read data end 3 residues before the CDR3 end; the end is taken from the germline J gene. V gene TRBV29-1 combines with J gene TRBJ1-5; tentative D call: TRBD1 (6 bases). Germline CDR1 is SQVTM and CDR2 is ANQGSEA. Trimming removed 4 bases from V and 7 bases from J, with 20 bases in between. This CDR3 has 15 residues. The covered CDR3 bases are TGCAGCGTTGCAAGAGCCCCATCAGGGGCGCAGCCC. This translates into CSVARAPSGAQP. The entire CDR3 reads CSVARAPSGAQPQHF.

As to this clone: The sequenced fragment ends 3 residues before the CDR3 boundary, so the rest is inferred from the germline J gene. The V and J genes are TRBV2 and TRBJ1-4; tentatively, D is TRBD1 (5 bases). V shed 4 bases and J shed 7 bases, with 13 bases lying between them. The germline V gene has CDR1 SNHLY and CDR2 FYNNEI. The CDR3 totals 14 residues. The covered CDR3 bases are TGTGCCAGCAGTGTGAGCAGGGCAGCTGAAAAA. This sequence encodes CASSVSRAAEK. The whole CDR3 reads CASSVSRAAEKLFF.

Worth noting for this clone: The CDR3 goes on 3 residues after the read ends, and that part is filled in from the germline J gene. The rearrangement joins TRBV7-2 to TRBJ1-4; D uncertain. This CDR3 contains 15 residues. The V gene lost 0 bases and the J gene lost 0 bases, with 5 bases spanning the gap. Germline V gene sequence: CDR1 SGHTA, CDR2 FQGNSA. The CDR3 loop is CASSLALSTNEKLFF. The sequenced part of the CDR3 DNA is TGTGCCAGCAGCTTAGCGCTATCAACTAATGAAAAA.

A remark on this clone: The read is 3 residues too short to cover the CDR3 end, so that end is filled in from the germline J gene. The chain employs TRBV7-2 and TRBJ1-1; D possibly corresponds to TRBD1 (5 bases). Germline lookup yields CDR1 SGHTA and CDR2 FQGNSA. This CDR3 is 15 amino acids long. V was trimmed by 5 bases and J by 6 bases, leaving 19 bases between them. This CDR3 is CASSAMDTTLAEAFF. The CDR3 bases that were read are TGTGCCAGCAGCGCGATGGACACGACCCTCGCTGAA.

Comment on this clone: The DNA ends 3 residues before the CDR3 does, and the rest of the CDR3 is filled in from the germline J gene. The chain is built from TRBV19 and TRBJ2-1, with D uncertain. Germline assignment: CDR1 LNHDA and CDR2 SQIVND (reference sequence). V lost 3 bases, J lost 7 bases, and 4 bases lay in between. This CDR3 is 11 amino acids long. The CDR3 DNA, read in part, is TGTGCCAGTAGTATCATGAATGAG. Amino acids: CASSIMNE. The entire CDR3 protein is CASSIMNEQFF.

Of note for this clone: The read comes to an end 3 residues before the CDR3 does, leaving the germline J gene to fill in the end. This chain links TRBV2 with TRBJ2-1; 11 bases match TRBD2. Germline-derived CDR1 and CDR2 are SNHLY and FYNNEI. V lost 9 bases to trimming and J lost 3 bases; unmatched junction nucleotides: 7. The CDR3 is made up of 15 amino acids. The CDR3 DNA, read in part, is TGTGCCAGGACTAGCGGGGTCGGCGGCTACAATGAG. It translates to CARTSGVGGYNE. The complete CDR3 sequence is CARTSGVGGYNEQFF.